This T cell receptor (beta chain) comes out of a study of T cell responses to AZD1222 COVID-19 vaccine. Germline CDR1 MNHEY, CDR2 SMNVEV (reference sequence). V was shortened by 1 base and J by 8 bases, with 12 bases between the two germline ends. This CDR3 is 15 amino acids long. TCRdb keeps only in-frame clones here, not all; method: immunoSEQ multiplex PCR. The data show around 140,000 clones, more than 85% seen once. The input for sequencing was peripheral blood, taken after recovery from COVID-19. The chain has TRBV27 and TRBJ1-6; D remains unclear. The receptor comes from an adult who had recovered from COVID-19. CDR3 region: CASSLWTPKDSPLHF. CDR3 coding DNA: TGTGCCAGCAGTTTATGGACCCCTAAGGATTCACCCCTCCACTTT.